This TCR beta chain was documented in a study of blood T cells in healthy people across ages. Notes on this clonotype: Its antigen is not known.

A sample-barcoded 5' primer and a J-beta primer mix were used in a second PCR of roughly 6 to 11 cycles. MiXCR, run by TCRdb on the 5' RACE reads, gives a single entry per CDR3 protein. The table has nearly 800,000 distinct CDR3 sequences, around 25% seen once. Study-level findings and limits: A roughly linear age-dependent decrease characterized TCR beta diversity per million T cells.

This sample also belongs to another study, concerning T cells of mothers and their children. Turning to that study: For the second PCR, the M1S primer put in sample barcodes and 2-4 random nucleotides. Slightly higher, non-significant overlap characterized related mother-child pairs relative to unrelated pairs.

The TCR sequence derives from a boy younger than 18 in good health. The sequenced sample consisted of blood.

The CDR3 loop reads CSVVNTGLIDEQFF. Written as DNA, the CDR3 is TGCAGCGTCGTAAATACGGGACTTATCGATGAGCAGTTCTTC. The V call is TRBV29-1, the J call TRBJ2-5; weak D call: TRBD2 (6 bases). The end of the DNA aligns better with TRBJ2-1, so the J call may be wrong. The V gene's germline CDR1 is SQVTM and CDR2 ANQGSEA. The CDR3 runs 14 residues.